Listed here are 3 T cell receptor beta chains from one sample, sequenced in a study of cytomegalovirus exposure and HLA in healthy donors. A multiplex PCR was run with 60 Vbeta primers and 13 Jbeta primers. Here immunoSEQ multiplex PCR was the method, and the copy in TCRdb shows in-frame clones only, minus some. The table has 50,000 or so clones, roughly 81% seen once. Source material: PBMCs. The receptors shown here come from a woman in her 40s in good health and CMV-seropositive.

J is TRBJ1-1 and V is TRBV7-2, with no clear D. The CDR3 length is 14 residues. V was clipped by 5 bases and J by 5 bases, with 15 bases between them. Per the germline V gene, CDR1 is SGHTA and CDR2 is FQGNSA. The CDR3 DNA is TGTGCCAGCAGCACTACACCCTATGGTACTGAAGCTTTCTTT. Translation gives CASSTTPYGTEAFF.

The rearrangement uses TRBV18 and TRBJ1-3, with a possible D match to TRBD1 (5 bases). CDR1 KGHSH and CDR2 LQKENI come from the germline V gene. Trimming removed 2 bases at V and 4 bases at J, with 12 bases between. This CDR3 has 15 amino acids. The CDR3 loop is CASSPAQGSGNTIYF. For the CDR3, the DNA is TGTGCCAGCTCACCAGCCCAGGGTTCCGGAAACACCATATATTTT.

In its sample, this clone was seen once. This rearrangement joins TRBV2 to TRBJ2-2, with TRBD1 matching 7 bases. V lost 7 bases, J lost 3 bases, and 8 bases stayed unmatched. CDR1 and CDR2 from the germline V gene are SNHLY and FYNNEI. The CDR3 runs to 15 residues. This chain's CDR3 is CASTKGAGDTGELFF. The CDR3 coding sequence is TGTGCCAGCACTAAGGGGGCAGGGGACACCGGGGAGCTGTTTTTT.